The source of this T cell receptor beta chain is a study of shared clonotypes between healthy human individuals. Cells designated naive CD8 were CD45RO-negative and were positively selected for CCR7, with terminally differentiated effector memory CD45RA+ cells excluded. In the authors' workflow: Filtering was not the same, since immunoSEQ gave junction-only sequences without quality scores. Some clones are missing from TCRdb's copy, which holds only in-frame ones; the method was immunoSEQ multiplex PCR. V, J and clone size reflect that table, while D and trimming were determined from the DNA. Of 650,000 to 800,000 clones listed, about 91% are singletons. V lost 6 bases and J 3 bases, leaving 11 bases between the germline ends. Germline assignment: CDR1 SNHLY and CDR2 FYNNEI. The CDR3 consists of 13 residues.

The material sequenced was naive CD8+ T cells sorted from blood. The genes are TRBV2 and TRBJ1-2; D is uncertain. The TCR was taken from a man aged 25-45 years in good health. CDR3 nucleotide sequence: TGTGCCAGCAGGGGCGACCTCGACTATGGCTACACCTTC. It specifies CASRGDLDYGYTF.